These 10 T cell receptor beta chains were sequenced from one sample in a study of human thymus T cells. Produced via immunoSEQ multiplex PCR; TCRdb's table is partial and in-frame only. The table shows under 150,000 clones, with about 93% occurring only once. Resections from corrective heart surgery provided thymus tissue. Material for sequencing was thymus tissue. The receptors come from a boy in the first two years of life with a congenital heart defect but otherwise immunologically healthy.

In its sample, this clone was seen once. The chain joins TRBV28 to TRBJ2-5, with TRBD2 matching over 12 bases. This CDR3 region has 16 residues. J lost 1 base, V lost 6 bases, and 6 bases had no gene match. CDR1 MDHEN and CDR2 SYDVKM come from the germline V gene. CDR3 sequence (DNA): TGTGCCAGCAGGCACGGACTAGCGGGGTCCCAAGAGACCCAGTACTTC. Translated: CASRHGLAGSQETQYF. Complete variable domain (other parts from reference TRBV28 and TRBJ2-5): DVKVTQSSRYLVKRTGEKVFLECVQDMDHENMFWYRQDPGLGLRLIYFSYDVKMKEKGDIPEGYSVSREKKERFSLILESASTNQTSMYLCASRHGLAGSQETQYFGPGTRLLVL.

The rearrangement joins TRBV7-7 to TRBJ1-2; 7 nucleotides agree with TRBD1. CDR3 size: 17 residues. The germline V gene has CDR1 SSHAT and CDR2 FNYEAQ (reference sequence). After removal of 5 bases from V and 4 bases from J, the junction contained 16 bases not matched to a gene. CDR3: CASSQALGTARSYGYTF. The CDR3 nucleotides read TGTGCCAGCAGCCAAGCACTCGGGACAGCCCGTTCCTATGGCTACACCTTC.

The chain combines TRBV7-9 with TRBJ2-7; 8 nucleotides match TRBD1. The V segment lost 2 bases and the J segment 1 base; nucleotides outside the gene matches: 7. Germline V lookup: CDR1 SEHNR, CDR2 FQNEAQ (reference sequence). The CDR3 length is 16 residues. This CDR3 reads CASSLSDRVPSYEQYF. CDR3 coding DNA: TGTGCCAGCAGCTTATCGGACAGGGTTCCTTCCTACGAGCAGTACTTC.

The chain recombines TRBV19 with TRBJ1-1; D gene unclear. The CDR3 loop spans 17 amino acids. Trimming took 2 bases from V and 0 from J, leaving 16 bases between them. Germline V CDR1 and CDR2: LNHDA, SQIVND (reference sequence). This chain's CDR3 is CASSIMPQTPMNTEAFF. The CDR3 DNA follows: TGTGCCAGTAGTATAATGCCCCAGACACCGATGAACACTGAAGCTTTCTTT.

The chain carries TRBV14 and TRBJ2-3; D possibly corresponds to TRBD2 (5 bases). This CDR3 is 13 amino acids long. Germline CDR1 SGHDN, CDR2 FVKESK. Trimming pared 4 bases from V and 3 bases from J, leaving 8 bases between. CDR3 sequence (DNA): TGTGCCAGCAGCCCTTTAGCGACAGATACGCAGTATTTT. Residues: CASSPLATDTQYF.

The CDR3 loop is CASGDSNHSKNIQYF. The CDR3 DNA is TGTGCCAGTGGGGACTCGAACCACTCCAAAAACATTCAGTACTTC. The V gene is TRBV19, the J gene TRBJ2-4; maybe TRBD2 (6 bases). This CDR3 contains 15 residues. CDR1 is LNHDA, CDR2 SQIVND, per germline (reference sequence). V was trimmed by 8 bases and J by 2 bases, leaving 16 bases between them.

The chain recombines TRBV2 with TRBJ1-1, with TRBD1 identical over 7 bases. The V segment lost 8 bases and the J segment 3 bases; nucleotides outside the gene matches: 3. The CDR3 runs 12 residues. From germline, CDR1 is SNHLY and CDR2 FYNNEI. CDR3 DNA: TGTGCCAGCTGGGACAGCGACACTGAAGCTTTCTTT. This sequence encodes CASWDSDTEAFF. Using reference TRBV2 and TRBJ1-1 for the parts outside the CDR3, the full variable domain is EPEVTQTPSHQVTQMGQEVILRCVPISNHLYFYWYRQILGQKVEFLVSFYNNEISEKSEIFDDQFSVERPDGSNFTLKIRSTKLEDSAMYFCASWDSDTEAFFGQGTRLTVV.

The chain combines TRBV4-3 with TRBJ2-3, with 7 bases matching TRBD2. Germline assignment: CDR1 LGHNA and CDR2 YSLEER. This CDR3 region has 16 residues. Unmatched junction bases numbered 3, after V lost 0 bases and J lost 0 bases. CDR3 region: CASSQEWGGSTDTQYF. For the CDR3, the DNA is TGCGCCAGCAGCCAAGAATGGGGGGGGAGCACAGATACGCAGTATTTT.

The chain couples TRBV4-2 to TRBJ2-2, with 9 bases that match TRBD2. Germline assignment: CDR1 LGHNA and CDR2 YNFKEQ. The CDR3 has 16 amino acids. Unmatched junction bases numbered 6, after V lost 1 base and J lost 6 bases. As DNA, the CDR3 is TGTGCCAGCAGCCAAGTACCTAGCGGGGTAGCCGGGGAGCTGTTTTTT. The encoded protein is CASSQVPSGVAGELFF.

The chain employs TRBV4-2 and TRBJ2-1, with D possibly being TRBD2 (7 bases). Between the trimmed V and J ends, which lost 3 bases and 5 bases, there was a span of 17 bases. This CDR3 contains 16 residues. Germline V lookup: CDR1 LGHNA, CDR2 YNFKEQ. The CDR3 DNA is TGTGCCAGCAGCCAGGGACAAGCGGGGCCTCACAATGAGCAGTTCTTC. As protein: CASSQGQAGPHNEQFF.